This T cell receptor (beta chain) originates from a study of blood T cell repertoires in COVID-19. The length of the CDR3 is 14 residues. Germline-derived CDR1 and CDR2 are SGHNT and YYREEE (reference sequence). Trimming took 4 bases from V and 3 from J; bases not matched to a gene: 6. In the original processing: Reference gene primers were amplified, and this amplification served to estimate nucleated cell counts. Sequencing used immunoSEQ multiplex PCR; TCRdb keeps in-frame clones, though not all of them. The D gene and trimming were derived from the DNA, and the V and J assignments and clone size from that table. The sample gives 150,000 to 200,000 clones, about 86% of which show up once; 2.5% to 3% is in the top ten.

The chain carries TRBV5-4 and TRBJ1-1, with 7 bases aligning to TRBD1. Sample: peripheral blood. This receptor was identified in a woman in her thirties with active or convalescent COVID-19. CDR3 in DNA: TGTGCCAGCAGCGGGGGACAGCGTTACACTGAAGCTTTCTTT. Its translation: CASSGGQRYTEAFF.